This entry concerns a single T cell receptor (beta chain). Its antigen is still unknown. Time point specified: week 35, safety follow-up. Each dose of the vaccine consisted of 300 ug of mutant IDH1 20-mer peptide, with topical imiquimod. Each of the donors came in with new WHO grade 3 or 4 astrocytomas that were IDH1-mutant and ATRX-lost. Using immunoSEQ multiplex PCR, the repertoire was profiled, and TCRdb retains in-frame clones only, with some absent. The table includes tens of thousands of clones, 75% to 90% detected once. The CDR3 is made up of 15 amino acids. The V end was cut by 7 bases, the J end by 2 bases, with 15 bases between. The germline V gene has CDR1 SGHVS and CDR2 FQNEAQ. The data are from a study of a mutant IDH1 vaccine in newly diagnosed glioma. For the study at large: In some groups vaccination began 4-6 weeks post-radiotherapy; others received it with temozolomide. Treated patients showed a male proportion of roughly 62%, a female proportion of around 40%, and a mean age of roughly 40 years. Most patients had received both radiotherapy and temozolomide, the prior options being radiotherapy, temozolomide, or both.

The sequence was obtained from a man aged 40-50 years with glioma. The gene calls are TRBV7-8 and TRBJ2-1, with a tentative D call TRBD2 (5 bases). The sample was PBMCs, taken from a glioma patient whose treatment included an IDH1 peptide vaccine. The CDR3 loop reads CASTLQAAAYNEQFF. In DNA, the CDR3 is TGTGCCAGCACCCTCCAAGCGGCGGCCTACAATGAGCAGTTCTTC.